One and the same sample provided the 23 T cell receptor beta chains below, sequenced in a study of blood T cells in healthy people across ages. A second PCR of 7 to 11 cycles used a sample-barcoded 5' primer and a J-beta primer mix. TCRdb itself ran the 5' RACE reads through MiXCR, one entry per CDR3 protein. The data show about 770,000 distinct CDR3 sequences, approximately 44% seen once. Input material: blood. The receptors come from a man aged 55 to 69 in good health.

This chain links TRBV12-3 or TRBV12-4 with TRBJ2-7, with 7 bases lining up with TRBD1. With 5 bases clipped from V and 1 base from J, the junction kept 5 bases outside the gene matches. The CDR3 consists of 14 residues. CDR3 protein: CASSPSDRSYEQYF. CDR3 nucleotides: TGTGCCAGCAGTCCCTCGGACAGGTCCTACGAGCAGTACTTC.

This clonotype was recorded only once. The chain's CDR3 is CASSQMTVSEQYF. The CDR3 region has the DNA TGTGCCAGCAGCCAGATGACAGTTTCCGAGCAGTACTTC. The chain links TRBV14 to TRBJ2-5; D is possibly TRBD1 (5 bases). The J call could be wrong; TRBJ2-7 is a better fit for the DNA end. Germline V CDR1 and CDR2: SGHDN, FVKESK. The CDR3 is 13 amino acids.

CDR3 nucleotides: TGTGCCAGCAGTTACTCGGCTAGCGGGGGCCCTAGCACAGATACGCAGTATTTT. It yields the protein CASSYSASGGPSTDTQYF. The V call is TRBV6-2 or TRBV6-3, the J call TRBJ2-3; 10 bases match TRBD2. Germline loops: CDR1 MNHEY, CDR2 SVGEGT. J lost 0 bases, V lost 0 bases, and 6 bases had no gene match. The CDR3 extends over 18 amino acids.

This clonotype occurred a few times. The chain employs TRBV13 and TRBJ2-5; 11 nucleotides match TRBD2. Germline-derived CDR1 and CDR2 are PRHDT and FYEKMQ (reference sequence). The CDR3 runs 16 residues. V lost 4 bases and J lost 5; bases outside the gene matches: 9. CDR3 residues: CASSYGTSGRRETQYF. CDR3 coding DNA: TGTGCCAGCAGCTATGGGACTAGCGGCCGGAGGGAGACCCAGTACTTC. The complete variable domain, with remaining parts taken from reference TRBV13 and TRBJ2-5, reads AAGVIQSPRHLIKEKRETATLKCYPIPRHDTVYWYQQGPGQDPQFLISFYEKMQSDKGSIPDRFSAQQFSDYHSELNMSSLELGDSALYFCASSYGTSGRRETQYFGPGTRLLVL.

In this sample, this clonotype turned up a few times. This sequence joins TRBV4-3 and TRBJ2-7; D remains unclear. This CDR3 is 15 amino acids long. V lost 0 bases and J 3 bases, leaving 12 bases between the germline ends. Germline V gene sequence: CDR1 LGHNA, CDR2 YSLEER. The CDR3 sequence: CASSQDYEEIYEQYF. CDR3 nucleotides: TGCGCCAGCAGCCAAGATTATGAGGAGATCTACGAGCAGTACTTC.

J is TRBJ2-7 and V is TRBV5-1; TRBD1 agrees at 10 bases. The CDR3 loop spans 15 amino acids. After removal of 4 bases from V and 5 bases from J, the junction contained 9 bases not matched to a gene. The germline V gene encodes CDR1 SGHRS and CDR2 YFSETQ. The DNA of the CDR3 is TGCGCCAGCAGCAGGCGGACAGGGGGTTTTGACGAGCAGTACTTC. This encodes CASSRRTGGFDEQYF. The entire variable domain, with the rest obtained from reference TRBV5-1 and TRBJ2-7, is as follows: KAGVTQTPRYLIKTRGQQVTLSCSPISGHRSVSWYQQTPGQGLQFLFEYFSETQRNKGNFPGRFSGRQFSNSRSEMNVSTLELGDSALYLCASSRRTGGFDEQYFGPGTRLTVT.

This clonotype was counted only a few times. The chain uses TRBV2 and TRBJ2-7, with TRBD1 matching 9 bases. Losses at the gene ends were 5 bases for V and 1 base for J; bases not matched to a gene: 6. The CDR3 is 15 amino acids. In germline, CDR1 is SNHLY, CDR2 FYNNEI. CDR3 DNA: TGTGCCAGCAGTCGAGAGGGGACAGGGTCCTACGAGCAGTACTTC. It translates to CASSREGTGSYEQYF.

This clonotype appeared a few times. The chain has TRBV9 and TRBJ2-5; D is possibly TRBD2 (6 bases). V dropped 3 bases and J dropped 4 bases, with 16 bases sitting between them. Germline V lookup: CDR1 SGDLS, CDR2 YYNGEE. The CDR3 has 15 amino acids. CDR3 residues: CASSALRGIRETQYF. The CDR3 DNA reads as TGTGCCAGCAGCGCACTTCGCGGGATAAGAGAGACCCAGTACTTC.

About this clonotype itself: It may be a read error: a sequence one base away is much more abundant. CDR3 region: CASSAWSGGDNYGYTF. CDR3 bases: TGTGCCAGCAGCGCTTGGTCTGGGGGGGACAACTATGGCTACACCTTC. The chain links TRBV5-6 to TRBJ1-2; TRBD1 might be the D (5 bases). The CDR3 totals 16 residues. V was pared by 4 bases and J by 2 bases, with 18 bases between. Per germline, CDR1 SGHDT and CDR2 YYEEEE.

In this sample, this clonotype turned up a few times. This chain links TRBV20-1 with TRBJ2-7; D is unresolved. Germline CDR1 DFQATT, CDR2 SNEGSKA (reference sequence). Trimming removed 0 bases at V and 1 base at J, with 10 bases between. The CDR3 runs 14 residues. The CDR3, as DNA: TGCAGTGCTAGAGATTGGGCAGGATCCTACGAGCAGTACTTC. Its translation is CSARDWAGSYEQYF.

CDR3 loop: CASSYSSRGGRVNTQYF. The CDR3 DNA reads as TGTGCCAGCAGTTACTCGAGCCGGGGGGGCCGAGTCAATACGCAGTATTTT. This sequence joins TRBV6-2 or TRBV6-3 and TRBJ2-3; 8 bases match TRBD2. Trimming took 0 bases from V and 7 from J; bases not matched to a gene: 12. Germline loops: CDR1 MNHEY, CDR2 SVGEGT. CDR3 length: 17 amino acids.

In nucleotides, the CDR3 is TGTGCCAGCAGTTACTCCGGCCAGGGGGCGTTTGAGACCCAGTACTTC. Protein sequence: CASSYSGQGAFETQYF. J is TRBJ2-7 and V is TRBV6-2 or TRBV6-3, with TRBD1 matching 8 bases. The tail of the sequence fits TRBJ2-5 better, so the J call may be wrong. This CDR3 has 16 residues. Germline V gene data show CDR1 as MNHEY and CDR2 as SVGEGT.

V usage is TRBV7-3 and J usage is TRBJ2-2, with a possible D match to TRBD2 (5 bases). Germline CDR1 reads SGHTA; CDR2 reads FQGTGA. The CDR3 sequence is 14 residues long. V dropped 5 bases and J dropped 3 bases, with 10 bases sitting between them. As DNA, the CDR3 is TGTGCCAGCAGCCACGGGCGGGACACCGGGGAGCTGTTTTTT. This gives the protein CASSHGRDTGELFF.

This rearrangement joins TRBV5-5 to TRBJ2-1; 8 nucleotides align to TRBD1. Germline CDR1 SGHKS, CDR2 YYEKEE (reference sequence). Trimming cost V 4 bases and J 1 base; bases outside gene matches: 4. CDR3 length: 15 residues. The CDR3 sequence: CASSPTGASYNEQFF. CDR3 coding DNA: TGTGCCAGCAGCCCGACAGGGGCATCCTACAATGAGCAGTTCTTC.

This sequence joins TRBV15 and TRBJ2-5; no definite D call. This CDR3 is 15 amino acids long. V was clipped by 0 bases and J by 2 bases, with 10 bases between them. Germline lookup yields CDR1 LNHNV and CDR2 YYDKDF (reference sequence). The CDR3 sequence is CATSRDLGAQETQYF. CDR3 coding DNA: TGTGCCACCAGCAGAGATCTAGGAGCTCAAGAGACCCAGTACTTC.

The rearrangement uses TRBV9 and TRBJ1-5; D call uncertain. Germline CDR1 SGDLS, CDR2 YYNGEE. This CDR3 comprises 15 residues. V was clipped by 3 bases and J by 7 bases, with 17 bases between them. The CDR3 region has the DNA TGTGCCAGCAGCGAAGACGGGGTGTTGAAACAGCCCCAGCATTTT. Translation gives CASSEDGVLKQPQHF. Full variable domain (missing parts from reference TRBV9 and TRBJ1-5): DSGVTQTPKHLITATGQRVTLRCSPRSGDLSVYWYQQSLDQGLQFLIQYYNGEERAKGNILERFSAQQFPDLHSELNLSSLELGDSALYFCASSEDGVLKQPQHFGDGTRLSIL.

This clonotype has just a few counts. V gene TRBV2 combines with J gene TRBJ2-1, with 11 bases fitting TRBD2. From germline, CDR1 is SNHLY and CDR2 FYNNEI. With 6 bases clipped from V and 6 bases from J, the junction kept 4 bases outside the gene matches. The CDR3 covers 14 residues. CDR3 coding DNA: TGTGCCAGCAGCACGACTAGCGGGGTCAATGAGCAGTTCTTC. The encoded protein is CASSTTSGVNEQFF. Drawing the rest from reference TRBV2 and TRBJ2-1, the complete variable domain is EPEVTQTPSHQVTQMGQEVILRCVPISNHLYFYWYRQILGQKVEFLVSFYNNEISEKSEIFDDQFSVERPDGSNFTLKIRSTKLEDSAMYFCASSTTSGVNEQFFGPGTRLTVL.

The chain is built from TRBV11-2 and TRBJ2-4, with 13 bases identical to TRBD2. V was pared by 4 bases and J by 13 bases, with 10 bases of the junction left unmatched. Germline V gene data show CDR1 as SGHAT and CDR2 as FQNNGV. This CDR3 has 15 residues. The CDR3 sequence: CASSSDGLAGVEQYF. DNA for the CDR3: TGTGCCAGCAGCTCGGACGGACTAGCGGGGGTTGAGCAGTACTTC.

This clonotype was detected ten times or more. This chain uses TRBV7-2 with TRBJ1-2; 7 bases agree with TRBD1. The CDR3 is made up of 16 amino acids. Per the germline V gene, CDR1 is SGHTA and CDR2 is FQGNSA. Trimming took 1 base from V and 4 from J; bases not matched to a gene: 9. CDR3 bases: TGTGCCAGCAGCTTAGATCCAGGGGGAGATCGCTATGGCTACACCTTC. This encodes CASSLDPGGDRYGYTF.

The chain has TRBV18 and TRBJ1-1, with D tentatively TRBD1 (6 bases). Germline V gene data show CDR1 as KGHSH and CDR2 as LQKENI. The CDR3 totals 12 residues. Trimming left V 5 bases short and J 11 bases short, with 15 bases between. The CDR3 sequence: CASSGNRDEAFF. The CDR3 DNA is TGTGCCAGCTCAGGCAACAGGGACGAGGCTTTCTTT.

This chain links TRBV3-1 with TRBJ2-7; either TRBD1 or TRBD2 may fit D (5 bases each). In germline, CDR1 is LGHDT, CDR2 YNNKEL (reference sequence). V shed 5 bases and J shed 4 bases, with 27 bases lying between them. CDR3 length: 18 amino acids. As DNA, the CDR3 is TGTGCCAGCAGCTTTGGGGCGATTGGGGAGACGAGCCCTTACGAGCAGTACTTC. Its translation: CASSFGAIGETSPYEQYF.

The V and J genes are TRBV7-2 and TRBJ1-4; no firm D call. The CDR3 runs 16 residues. Per the germline V gene, CDR1 is SGHTA and CDR2 is FQGNSA. The germline V and J ends were trimmed by 5 bases and 8 bases, with 21 bases remaining between them. DNA for the CDR3: TGTGCCAGCAGCACGGGTACCCGGGAAGTTGGGGAAAAACTGTTTTTT. Protein: CASSTGTREVGEKLFF.

The chain employs TRBV30 and TRBJ2-3, with TRBD2 matching over 11 bases. With V trimmed by 7 bases and J by 4 bases, 10 bases remained unmatched. The CDR3 covers 15 residues. The germline CDR1 and CDR2 sequences are GTSNPN and SVGIG (reference sequence). This CDR3 reads CAFTSGGEVADTQYF. The CDR3 region has the DNA TGTGCCTTCACTAGCGGGGGAGAAGTCGCAGATACGCAGTATTTT.